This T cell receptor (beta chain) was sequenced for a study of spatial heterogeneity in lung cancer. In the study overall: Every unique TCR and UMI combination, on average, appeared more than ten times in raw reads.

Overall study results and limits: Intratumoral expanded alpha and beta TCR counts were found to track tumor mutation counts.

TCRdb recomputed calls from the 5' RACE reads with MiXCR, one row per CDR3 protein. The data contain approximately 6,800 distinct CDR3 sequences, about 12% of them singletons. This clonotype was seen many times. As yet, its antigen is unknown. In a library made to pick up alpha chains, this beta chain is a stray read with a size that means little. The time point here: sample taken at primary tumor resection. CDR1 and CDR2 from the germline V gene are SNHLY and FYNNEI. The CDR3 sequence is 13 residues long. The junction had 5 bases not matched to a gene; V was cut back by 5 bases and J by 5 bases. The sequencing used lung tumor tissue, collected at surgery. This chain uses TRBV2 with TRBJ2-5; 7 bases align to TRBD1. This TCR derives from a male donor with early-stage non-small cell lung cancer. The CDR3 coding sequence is TGTGCCAGCAGTCCCGACAGGGTTGAGACCCAGTACTTC. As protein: CASSPDRVETQYF.